The entry below gives a single T cell receptor (beta chain) sequence along with its context. The sample originates from a study of T cells in Graves' hyperthyroidism and ophthalmopathy. Trimming removed 6 bases from V and 4 bases from J, with 12 bases in between. Germline V gene sequence: CDR1 SEHNR, CDR2 FQNEAQ (reference sequence). The CDR3 spans 13 residues. Template material for amplifying TCR beta CDR3 regions consisted of RNA transcripts. The study used the HTBI primer set for a first-round RT-PCR of the TCR CDR3. From the multiplex PCR reads, TCRdb called clonotypes with MiXCR, one entry per CDR3 protein. The sample lists roughly 570,000 distinct CDR3 sequences, approximately 44% occurring once.

The chain carries TRBV7-9 and TRBJ1-2, with D possibly being TRBD1 (5 bases). The source is an adult woman with Graves' disease, either hyperthyroidism or ophthalmopathy (not recorded which). Sequencing was done on a sample of peripheral blood or thyroid tissue (not recorded which). DNA of the CDR3: TGTGCCAGCAGTGACAGAAATTTCTATGGCTACACCTTC. Protein product: CASSDRNFYGYTF. Using reference TRBV7-9 and TRBJ1-2 for the parts outside the CDR3, the full variable domain is DTGVSQNPRHKITKRGQNVTFRCDPISEHNRLYWYRQTLGQGPEFLTYFQNEAQLEKSRLLSDRFSAERPKGSFSTLEIQRTEQGDSAMYLCASSDRNFYGYTFGSGTRLTVV.